The sequence of this T cell receptor beta chain was determined in a study of cytomegalovirus exposure and HLA in healthy donors. Regarding the study as a whole: With DRB1 most and HLA-C fewest, TCR association rates differed between HLA loci in a later analysis. The authors listed over 150 TCR beta chains as cytomegalovirus-associated. Analysis was performed later, and it showed HLA-associated TCR beta chains to be more clonally expanded than equally common others.

PCR involved 60 Vbeta and 13 Jbeta primers. The data were produced by immunoSEQ multiplex PCR, yet TCRdb's version contains in-frame clones alone and is incomplete. The repertoire has about 140,000 clones, 88% of them found once; the top ten carry roughly 0.53%. CDR1 ENHRY and CDR2 SYGVKD come from the germline V gene. The length of the CDR3 is 13 residues. The junction had 8 bases not matched to a gene; V was cut back by 5 bases and J by 8 bases. The study sampled nominally healthy donors, though unrecorded immune exposures were likely. Concerning this clone itself: What it binds is unknown.

The sequenced sample was PBMCs. The receptor comes from a middle-aged woman in good health and CMV-seronegative. The J gene is TRBJ1-2, the V gene TRBV10-3; 7 bases agree with TRBD1. CDR3 in amino acids: CAISPTGPVGYTF. For the CDR3, the DNA is TGTGCCATCAGTCCGACAGGGCCCGTAGGCTACACCTTC.